The source of this T cell receptor (beta chain) is a study of T cells after somatic rescue of genetic block. The CDR3 length is 16 residues. Trimming cost V 0 bases and J 4 bases; bases outside gene matches: 4. Germline CDR1 LGHNA, CDR2 YNFKEQ. TCRdb keeps only in-frame clones here, not all; method: immunoSEQ multiplex PCR. The table lists under 150,000 clones, about 93% of them singletons. The TCR originated in a woman aged 18-30 years. V usage is TRBV4-2 and J usage is TRBJ2-1, with 9 nucleotides matching TRBD2. Material: peripheral blood mononuclear cells (PBMCs). The CDR3, as DNA: TGTGCCAGCAGCCAAGACGGGCGGGGGGGATACAATGAGCAGTTCTTC. Protein sequence: CASSQDGRGGYNEQFF.